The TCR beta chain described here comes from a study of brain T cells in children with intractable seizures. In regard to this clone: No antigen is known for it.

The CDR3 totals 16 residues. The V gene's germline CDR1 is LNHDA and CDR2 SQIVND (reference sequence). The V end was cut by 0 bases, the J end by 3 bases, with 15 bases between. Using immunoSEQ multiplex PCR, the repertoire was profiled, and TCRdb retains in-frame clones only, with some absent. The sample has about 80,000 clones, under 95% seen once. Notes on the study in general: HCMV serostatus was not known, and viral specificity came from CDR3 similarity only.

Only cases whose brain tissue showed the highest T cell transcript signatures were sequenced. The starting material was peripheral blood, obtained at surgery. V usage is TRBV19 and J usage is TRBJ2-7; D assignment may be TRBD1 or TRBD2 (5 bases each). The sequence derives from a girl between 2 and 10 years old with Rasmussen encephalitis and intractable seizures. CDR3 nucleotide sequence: TGTGCCAGTAGTATAGATCTAGAGGGGTTCGGCTACGAGCAGTACTTC. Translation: CASSIDLEGFGYEQYF.